This T cell receptor (beta chain) was retrieved from a study of shared clonotypes between healthy human individuals. Study-wide background: Three CD4 naive, three CD4 memory, two CD8 naive and one CD8 memory plate were used per donor.

Naive CD8 isolation took CD45RO-negative cells positively selected for CCR7 and excluded terminally differentiated effector memory CD45RA+ cells. At a deep level, the assay was run. The sorted-subset replicate PCRs were given 200 ng DNA, which is approximately 30,000 T cell genomes. Measured with immunoSEQ multiplex PCR; TCRdb has only the in-frame clones, and not every one. This sample has roughly 1,800,000 clones, with approximately 94% found just once. The germline V and J ends were trimmed by 1 base and 3 bases, with 12 bases remaining between them. There are 15 residues in the CDR3. Per germline, CDR1 MNHNS and CDR2 SASEGT.

Sequencing was done on a sample of naive CD8+ T cells sorted from blood. This TCR was sampled from a man aged 18 to 30 in good health. The chain combines TRBV6-1 with TRBJ2-5, with D unresolved. The CDR3 DNA follows: TGTGCCAGCAGTGAAGGCAGAGGTGGGAAAGAGACCCAGTACTTC. Translation gives CASSEGRGGKETQYF.